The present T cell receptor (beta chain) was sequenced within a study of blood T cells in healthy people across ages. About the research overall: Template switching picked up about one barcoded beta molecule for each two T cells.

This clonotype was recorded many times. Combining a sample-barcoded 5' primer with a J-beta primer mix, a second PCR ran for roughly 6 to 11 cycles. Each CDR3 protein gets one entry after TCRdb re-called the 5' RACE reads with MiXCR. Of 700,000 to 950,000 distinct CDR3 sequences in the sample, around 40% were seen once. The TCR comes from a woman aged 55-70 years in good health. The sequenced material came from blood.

CDR3 nucleotides: TGTGCCAGCAGCCGGGCCCAGGGGTCACATGAGCAGTTCTTC. As protein: CASSRAQGSHEQFF. This rearrangement joins TRBV3-1 to TRBJ2-1, with a tentative D call TRBD1 (6 bases). CDR1 is LGHDT and CDR2 is YNNKEL in the germline V gene (reference sequence). The CDR3 has 14 residues. Trimming cost V 4 bases and J 8 bases, with 15 bases left between them.